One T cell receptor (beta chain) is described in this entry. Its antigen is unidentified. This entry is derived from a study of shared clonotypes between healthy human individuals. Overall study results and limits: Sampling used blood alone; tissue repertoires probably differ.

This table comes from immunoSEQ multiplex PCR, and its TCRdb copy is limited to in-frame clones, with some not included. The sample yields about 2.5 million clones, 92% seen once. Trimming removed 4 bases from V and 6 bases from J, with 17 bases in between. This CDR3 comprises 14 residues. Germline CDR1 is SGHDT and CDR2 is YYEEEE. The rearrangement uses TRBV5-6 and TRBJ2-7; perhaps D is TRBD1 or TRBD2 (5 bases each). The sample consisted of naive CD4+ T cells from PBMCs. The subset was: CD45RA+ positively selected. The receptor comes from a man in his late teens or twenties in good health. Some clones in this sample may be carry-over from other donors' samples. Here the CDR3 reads CASSLPVAGAEQYF. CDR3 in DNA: TGTGCCAGCAGCCTACCGGTGGCCGGGGCCGAGCAGTACTTC.